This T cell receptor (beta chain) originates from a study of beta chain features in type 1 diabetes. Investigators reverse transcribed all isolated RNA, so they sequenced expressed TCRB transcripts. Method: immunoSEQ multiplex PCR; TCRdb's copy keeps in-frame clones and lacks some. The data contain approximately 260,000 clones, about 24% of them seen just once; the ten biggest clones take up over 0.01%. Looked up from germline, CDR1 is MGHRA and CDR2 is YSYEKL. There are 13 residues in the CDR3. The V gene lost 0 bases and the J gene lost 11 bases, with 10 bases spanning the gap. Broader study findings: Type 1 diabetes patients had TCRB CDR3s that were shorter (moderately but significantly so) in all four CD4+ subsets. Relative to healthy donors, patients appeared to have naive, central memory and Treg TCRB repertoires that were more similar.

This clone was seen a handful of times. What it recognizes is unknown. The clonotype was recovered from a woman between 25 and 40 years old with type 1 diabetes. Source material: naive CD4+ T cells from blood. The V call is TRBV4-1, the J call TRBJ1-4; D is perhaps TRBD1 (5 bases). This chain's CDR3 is CASSQDLGGKLFF. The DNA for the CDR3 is TGCGCCAGCAGCCAAGATCTCGGGGGGAAACTGTTTTTT.